A selection of T cell receptor beta chains follows, all from one sample in a study of early T cells in non-severe SARS-CoV-2 infection. TCRdb processed the 5' RACE reads anew with MiXCR; each CDR3 protein has one entry. The table records 99,000 or so distinct CDR3 sequences, roughly 17% of them present only once. Sequenced input: whole blood. Receptors were obtained from an adult who was a healthcare worker with PCR-confirmed SARS-CoV-2 infection or an uninfected control (not recorded which). CDR3s include the opening cysteine and the closing phenylalanine or tryptophan. The D gene is left open where the match is weak. The size field is filled for only some rows; it gives once, few, many or a size class.

TRBJ2-1 | . | few | TRBV7-2 | CATPAYNEQFF | TGTGCCACCCCTGCTTACAATGAGCAGTTCTTC
TRBJ2-7 | TRBD1 | . | TRBV12-3/TRBV12-4 | CASSYQKYRDRGHEQYF | TGTGCCAGCAGTTACCAAAAATACCGGGACAGGGGCCACGAGCAGTACTTC
TRBJ2-1 | . | many | TRBV6-1 | CASVLESSYNEQFF | TGTGCCAGCGTTCTGGAGAGTAGCTACAATGAGCAGTTCTTC
TRBJ2-1 | . | . | TRBV6-1 | CASSDRINYNEQFF | TGTGCCAGCAGTGACCGGATTAACTACAATGAGCAGTTCTTC
TRBJ2-5 | . | many | TRBV4-1 | CASSHLRGKIGETQYF | TGCGCCAGCAGCCACCTTCGGGGAAAAATCGGGGAGACCCAGTACTTC
TRBJ2-4 | . | few | TRBV6-2/TRBV6-3 | CASSHSRLRNIQYF | TGTGCCAGCAGCCACAGTCGTCTAAGAAACATTCAGTACTTC
TRBJ2-4 | . | . | TRBV28 | CASSSNHLPRGMEIQYF | TGTGCCAGCAGCAGTAACCACCTACCGAGGGGGATGGAAATTCAGTACTTC
TRBJ1-1 | . | . | TRBV28 | CASSFLTLNTEAFF | TGTGCCAGCAGTTTCCTAACCCTGAACACTGAAGCTTTCTTT
TRBJ1-1 | . | many | TRBV5-1 | CASSFTGMNTEAFF | TGCGCCAGCAGCTTCACGGGGATGAACACTGAAGCTTTCTTT
TRBJ2-7 | . | few | TRBV7-2 | CASSSPGVGEQYF | TGTGCCAGCAGCTCCCCGGGGGTTGGCGAGCAGTACTTC
TRBJ2-7 | TRBD2 | . | TRBV10-2 | CASSEYGLANEQYF | TGCGCCAGCAGTGAGTATGGACTAGCTAACGAGCAGTACTTC
TRBJ2-5 | . | few | TRBV2 | CASSYGGAQETQYF | TGTGCCAGCAGTTATGGCGGAGCCCAAGAGACCCAGTACTTC
TRBJ2-1 | TRBD1 | few | TRBV20-1 | CSARRDSDEQFF | TGCAGTGCTAGACGGGACAGCGATGAGCAGTTCTTC
TRBJ1-5 | TRBD1 | . | TRBV6-2/TRBV6-3 | CASSYSKDRESNQPQHF | TGTGCCAGCAGTTACTCTAAGGACAGGGAGAGCAATCAGCCCCAGCATTTT
TRBJ2-2 | . | many | TRBV7-9 | CASSLVPGELFF | TGTGCCAGCAGCTTAGTCCCCGGGGAGCTGTTTTTT
TRBJ2-1 | . | . | TRBV12-3/TRBV12-4 | CASKRHLRERRNNEQFF | TGTGCCAGCAAGAGGCATCTACGGGAGAGACGGAACAATGAGCAGTTCTTC
TRBJ2-7 | TRBD2 | . | TRBV6-2/TRBV6-3 | CASSQTSGSSYEQYF | TGTGCCAGCAGCCAAACTAGCGGGAGCTCCTACGAGCAGTACTTC
TRBJ1-5 | . | . | TRBV28 | CASSFLQRQPQHF | TGTGCCAGCAGTTTCCTCCAGAGGCAGCCCCAGCATTTT
TRBJ2-7 | TRBD1 | many | TRBV29-1 | CSDPGQGNLCEQYF | TGCAGCGACCCGGGACAGGGTAATTTGTGTGAGCAGTACTTC
TRBJ2-2 | . | few | TRBV6-1 | CASRPVGSKNTGELFF | TGTGCCAGCAGGCCTGTAGGGTCGAAGAACACCGGGGAGCTGTTTTTT
TRBJ2-1 | . | few | TRBV18 | CASSPFYNEQFF | TGTGCCAGCTCACCGTTCTACAATGAGCAGTTCTTC
TRBJ1-2 | TRBD1 | many | TRBV12-3/TRBV12-4 | CASSFGQGRLMGYTF | TGTGCCAGCAGTTTCGGACAGGGCAGACTTATGGGCTACACCTTC
TRBJ2-1 | TRBD2 | many | TRBV9 | CASSVDPRDYRYNEQFF | TGTGCCAGCAGCGTAGACCCCCGGGACTACAGATACAATGAGCAGTTCTTC
TRBJ2-5 | . | . | TRBV5-1 | CASSLAQQEETQYF | TGCGCCAGCAGCTTGGCCCAACAGGAAGAGACCCAGTACTTC
TRBJ2-1 | TRBD1 | many | TRBV24-1 | CATSGLTGGMSYNEQFF | TGTGCCACCAGTGGCCTGACAGGGGGCATGTCCTACAATGAGCAGTTCTTC
TRBJ1-5 | . | few | TRBV6-2/TRBV6-3 | CASRDSLFQPQHF | TGTGCCAGCAGGGACAGTTTATTTCAGCCCCAGCATTTT
TRBJ1-1 | TRBD1 | . | TRBV18 | CASSRTGTTEAFF | TGTGCCAGCTCAAGGACAGGGACCACTGAAGCTTTCTTT
TRBJ2-2 | . | . | TRBV5-8 | CASSGLVPGELFF | TGTGCCAGCAGCGGGTTGGTTCCCGGGGAGCTGTTTTTT
TRBJ1-2 | . | . | TRBV4-2 | CASSRPAEQGYGYTF | TGTGCCAGCAGCCGACCAGCGGAACAAGGCTATGGCTACACCTTC
TRBJ2-3 | . | few | TRBV5-1 | CASSRASGGFPDTQYF | TGCGCCAGCAGCCGAGCCTCTGGGGGATTTCCAGATACGCAGTATTTT
TRBJ1-3 | . | few | TRBV7-9 | CASSLGYTIYF | TGTGCCAGCAGCCTAGGTTACACCATATATTTT
TRBJ2-2 | . | . | TRBV7-7 | CASSFRSGSNTGELFF | TGTGCCAGCAGCTTTCGTAGCGGATCGAACACCGGGGAGCTGTTTTTT
TRBJ1-6 | . | few | TRBV6-2/TRBV6-3 | CASSYPGHRRVSSYNSPLHF | TGTGCCAGCAGTTACCCGGGACATCGGAGAGTGAGCTCCTATAATTCACCCCTCCACTTT
TRBJ2-2 | TRBD1 | few | TRBV24-1 | CATRQGVTGELFF | TGTGCCACTAGACAGGGTGTCACCGGGGAGCTGTTTTTT
TRBJ2-7 | TRBD1 | . | TRBV6-2/TRBV6-3 | CARTWYPGQCSYEQYF | TGTGCCAGGACATGGTATCCGGGACAGTGCTCCTACGAGCAGTACTTC
TRBJ1-2 | . | . | TRBV18 | CASSPPGRNYGYTF | TGTGCCAGCTCACCACCGGGAAGAAACTATGGCTACACCTTC
TRBJ2-1 | . | few | TRBV9 | CASSPRISSYNEQFF | TGTGCCAGCAGCCCTCGCATCAGCTCCTACAATGAGCAGTTCTTC
TRBJ2-3 | . | many | TRBV18 | CASSPPTRADTQYF | TGTGCCAGCTCACCACCAACTAGGGCAGATACGCAGTATTTT
TRBJ2-3 | TRBD2 | few | TRBV23-1 | CASSPLPSGGRLQRHTGDTQYF | TGCGCCAGCAGTCCCCTCCCTAGCGGGGGCCGCCTCCAGAGACACACAGGAGATACGCAGTATTTT
TRBJ1-2 | . | . | TRBV27 | CASSFWQDYGYTF | TGTGCCAGCAGTTTCTGGCAGGACTATGGCTACACCTTC
TRBJ2-5 | TRBD1 | few | TRBV28 | CASRTNRDRGQRETQYF | TGTGCCAGCAGAACCAACCGGGACAGGGGGCAGCGGGAGACCCAGTACTTC
TRBJ2-7 | TRBD1 | . | TRBV7-2 | CASSTLGEGGTPYEQYF | TGTGCCAGCAGCACCCTGGGGGAAGGGGGCACCCCCTACGAGCAGTACTTC
TRBJ2-5 | TRBD2 | few | TRBV12-3/TRBV12-4 | CASSPLGLAGDQETQYF | TGTGCCAGCAGTCCCTTGGGACTAGCGGGAGACCAAGAGACCCAGTACTTC
TRBJ1-1 | . | . | TRBV5-1 | CASSLTGWEAEAFF | TGCGCCAGCAGCTTGACAGGGTGGGAGGCTGAAGCTTTCTTT
TRBJ2-1 | TRBD1 | . | TRBV6-5 | CASSYSTGNEQFF | TGTGCCAGCAGTTACTCGACAGGGAATGAGCAGTTCTTC
TRBJ1-5 | . | few | TRBV18 | CASSPQRVYGNQPQHF | TGTGCCAGCTCACCACAAAGGGTCTATGGCAATCAGCCCCAGCATTTT
TRBJ1-2 | . | few | TRBV30 | CAWSVRVGYGYTF | TGTGCCTGGAGTGTGAGGGTGGGCTATGGCTACACCTTC
TRBJ2-5 | . | . | TRBV20-1 | CSARDSSFPQETQYF | TGCAGTGCTAGAGACTCGAGCTTTCCCCAAGAGACCCAGTACTTC
TRBJ2-1 | . | . | TRBV7-9 | CASSLVTYNEQFF | TGTGCCAGCAGCTTAGTAACCTACAATGAGCAGTTCTTC
TRBJ1-6 | . | few | TRBV27 | CASSYDSLNSPLHF | TGTGCCAGCAGTTACGACAGCCTAAATTCACCCCTCCACTTT